This TCR beta chain emerged from a study of shared clonotypes between healthy human individuals. Donors were Caucasian adults residing in Nashville, Tennessee, USA. CDR1 is SGHRS, CDR2 YFSETQ, per germline. Deletions cut 4 bases from V and 2 bases from J, with 9 bases between. This CDR3 is built from 13 residues. Broader study findings: Few donors limited the genetic and exposure-history diversity represented.

Evenly divided among several immunoSEQ plates was the genomic DNA of each subset. How the authors handled the data: ImmunoSEQ output held junction-only sequences without quality scores, so filtering differed. Clones were sequenced by immunoSEQ multiplex PCR, and TCRdb holds only the in-frame ones, with some missing. The V and J calls and clone size are taken from that table; D and trimming were inferred from the DNA. This table holds 450,000 to 500,000 clones, 70% to 80% found once. Concerning this clone itself: Its antigen is not known.

This clonotype was obtained from a woman aged 40 to 49 in good health. Some clones in this sample may be carry-over from other donors' samples. The chain carries TRBV5-1 and TRBJ1-1; D is uncertain. The sequenced material came from PBMCs. This CDR3 is CASSAIVNTEAFF. The CDR3 bases are TGCGCCAGCAGCGCAATAGTAAACACTGAAGCTTTCTTT.